Sequencing of this T cell receptor (beta chain) was carried out in a study of T cell repertoires in cytomegalovirus infection. With 8 bases removed from V and 2 bases from J, the gap between germline ends came to 19 bases. The germline V gene encodes CDR1 MNHEY and CDR2 SMNVEV (reference sequence). The length of the CDR3 is 15 residues. A word on this clonotype: What it binds is not known.

In TCRdb, the reads were re-called with MiXCR into one record per CDR3 protein. The sample includes around 71,000 distinct CDR3 sequences, 20% seen only once; the top ten take roughly 62%. The input for sequencing was CD8+ T cells from cultured PBMCs, taken from culture after CMV antigen stimulation. The source is a human donor in good health (CMV status not recorded). Some clones in this sample may be carry-over from other donors' samples. The chain recombines TRBV27 with TRBJ2-7; D possibly corresponds to TRBD2 (5 bases). The CDR3 loop reads CASASGFDYTYEQYF. Written as DNA, the CDR3 is TGTGCCAGCGCGTCGGGATTTGACTACACCTACGAGCAGTACTTC.